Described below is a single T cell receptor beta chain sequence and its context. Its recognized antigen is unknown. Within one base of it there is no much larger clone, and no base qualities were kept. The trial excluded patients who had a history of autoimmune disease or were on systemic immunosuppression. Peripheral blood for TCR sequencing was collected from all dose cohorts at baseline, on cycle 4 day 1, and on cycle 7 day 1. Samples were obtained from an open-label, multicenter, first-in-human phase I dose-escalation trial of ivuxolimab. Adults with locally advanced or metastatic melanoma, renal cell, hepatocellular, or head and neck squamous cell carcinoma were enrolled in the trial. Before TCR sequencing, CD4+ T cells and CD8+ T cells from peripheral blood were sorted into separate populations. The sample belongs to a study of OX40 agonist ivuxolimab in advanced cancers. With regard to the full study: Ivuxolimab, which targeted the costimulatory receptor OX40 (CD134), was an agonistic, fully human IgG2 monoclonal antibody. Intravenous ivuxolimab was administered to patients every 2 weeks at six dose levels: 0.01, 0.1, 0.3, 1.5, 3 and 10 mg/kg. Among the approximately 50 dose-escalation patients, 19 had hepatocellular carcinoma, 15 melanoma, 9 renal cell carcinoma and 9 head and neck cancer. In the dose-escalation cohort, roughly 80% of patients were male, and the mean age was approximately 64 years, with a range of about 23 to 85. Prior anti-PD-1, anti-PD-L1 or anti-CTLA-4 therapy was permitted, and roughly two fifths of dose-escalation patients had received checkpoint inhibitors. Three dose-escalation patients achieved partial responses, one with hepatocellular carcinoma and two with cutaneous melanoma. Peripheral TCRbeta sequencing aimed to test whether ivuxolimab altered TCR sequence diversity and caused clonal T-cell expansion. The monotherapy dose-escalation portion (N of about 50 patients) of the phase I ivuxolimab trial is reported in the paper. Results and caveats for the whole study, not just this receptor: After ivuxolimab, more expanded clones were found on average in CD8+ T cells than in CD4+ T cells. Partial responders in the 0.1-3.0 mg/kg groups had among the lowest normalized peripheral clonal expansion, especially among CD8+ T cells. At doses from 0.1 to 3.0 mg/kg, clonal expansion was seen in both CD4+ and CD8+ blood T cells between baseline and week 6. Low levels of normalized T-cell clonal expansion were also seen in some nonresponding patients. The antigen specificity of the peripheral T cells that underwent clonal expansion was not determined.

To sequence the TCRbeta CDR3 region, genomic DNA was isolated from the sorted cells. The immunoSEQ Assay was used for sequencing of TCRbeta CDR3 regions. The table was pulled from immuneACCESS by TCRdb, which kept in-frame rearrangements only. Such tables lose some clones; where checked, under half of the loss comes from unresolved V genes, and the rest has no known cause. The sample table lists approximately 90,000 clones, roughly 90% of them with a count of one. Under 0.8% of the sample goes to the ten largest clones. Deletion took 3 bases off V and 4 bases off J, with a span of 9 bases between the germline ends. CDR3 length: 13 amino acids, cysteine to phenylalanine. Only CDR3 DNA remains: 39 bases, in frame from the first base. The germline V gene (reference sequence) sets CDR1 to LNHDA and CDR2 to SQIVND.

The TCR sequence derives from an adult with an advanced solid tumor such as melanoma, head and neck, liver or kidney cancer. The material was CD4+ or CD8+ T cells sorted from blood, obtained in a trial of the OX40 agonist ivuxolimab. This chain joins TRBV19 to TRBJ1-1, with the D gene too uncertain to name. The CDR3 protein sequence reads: CASSIRGSTEAFF. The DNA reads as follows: TGTGCCAGTAGTATCCGGGGATCCACTGAAGCTTTCTTT.